The present T cell receptor (beta chain) was sequenced within a study of T cells in Graves' hyperthyroidism and ophthalmopathy. The wider study: The authors collected peripheral blood at initial diagnosis, before any treatment.

This clonotype was seen many times. Enrolled ophthalmopathy patients presented with a Clinical Activity Score of at least 3, a NOSPECS grade of at least 4, and disease duration under 3 months. Fresh peripheral blood, 8 to 10 ml of it, supplied the PBMCs. Amplification of TCR beta CDR3 regions was performed using RNA transcripts as template. First-round RT-PCR with HTBI primers amplified the TCR CDR3 region. Using its own MiXCR run on the multiplex PCR reads, TCRdb lists one record per CDR3 protein. Here the sample spans hundreds of thousands of distinct CDR3 sequences, about 20% being singletons. CDR1 and CDR2 (germline): SGHAT, FQNNGV. With V trimmed by 2 bases and J by 9 bases, 5 bases remained unmatched. The CDR3 has 14 amino acids.

V is TRBV11-2 and J is TRBJ2-1; 9 bases line up with TRBD2. The sequenced material came from blood. The source of this sequence is a man aged 40-50 years with Graves' ophthalmopathy. The CDR3 DNA is TGTGCCAGCAGCTTATTGACTAGCGGAGCTGAGCAGTTCTTC. Its translation is CASSLLTSGAEQFF. The full variable domain, rest sourced from reference TRBV11-2 and TRBJ2-1, is EAGVAQSPRYKIIEKRQSVAFWCNPISGHATLYWYQQILGQGPKLLIQFQNNGVVDDSQLPKDRFSAERLKGVDSTLKIQPAKLEDSAVYLCASSLLTSGAEQFFGPGTRLTVL.